Shown below are 20 T cell receptor beta chains from a single sample sequenced in a study of STAT5B mutations in CD4+ large granular lymphocyte leukemia. Data came from immunoSEQ multiplex PCR; TCRdb stores just in-frame clones and leaves some out. The sample has approximately 31,000 clones, approximately 74% seen once. Source material: CD4+ T cells from blood buffy coats. These receptor sequences come from a human donor in good health.

The chain couples TRBV9 to TRBJ2-1, with D perhaps TRBD1 (6 bases). Per germline, CDR1 SGDLS and CDR2 YYNGEE. V lost 0 bases, J lost 4 bases, and 11 bases lay in between. This CDR3 spans 15 amino acids. The CDR3 region is CASSVGGHGYNEQFF. The CDR3 bases are TGTGCCAGCAGCGTAGGGGGACACGGATACAATGAGCAGTTCTTC. The full variable domain, in which reference TRBV9 and TRBJ2-1 provide the parts outside the CDR3, is DSGVTQTPKHLITATGQRVTLRCSPRSGDLSVYWYQQSLDQGLQFLIQYYNGEERAKGNILERFSAQQFPDLHSELNLSSLELGDSALYFCASSVGGHGYNEQFFGPGTRLTVL.

This chain uses TRBV19 with TRBJ1-5; 7 bases map to TRBD1. The CDR3 consists of 15 residues. After removal of 6 bases from V and 2 bases from J, the junction contained 7 bases not matched to a gene. Germline V CDR1 and CDR2: LNHDA, SQIVND (reference sequence). CDR3 nucleotides: TGTGCCAGTAGCAAGCAGGGGGTACGCAATCAGCCCCAGCATTTT. This translates into CASSKQGVRNQPQHF.

The V and J genes are TRBV30 and TRBJ2-3, with unresolved D. The CDR3 covers 12 residues. Germline V gene data show CDR1 as GTSNPN and CDR2 as SVGIG (reference sequence). Trimming removed 3 bases at V and 5 bases at J, with 9 bases between. CDR3 residues: CAWSPPGDTQYF. CDR3 nucleotide sequence: TGTGCCTGGAGCCCCCCGGGAGATACGCAGTATTTT.

V gene TRBV5-1 combines with J gene TRBJ2-1, with TRBD2 as a possible D gene (7 bases). The CDR3 has 20 residues. Trimming took off 0 bases at V and 0 bases at J, with 22 bases between the two ends. Looked up from germline, CDR1 is SGHRS and CDR2 is YFSETQ. The CDR3 nucleotides read TGCGCCAGCAGCTTGGTCCCGGGGGGCTCACTTCGTAGCTCCTACAATGAGCAGTTCTTC. Residues: CASSLVPGGSLRSSYNEQFF.

V gene TRBV5-1 combines with J gene TRBJ2-1; D is undetermined. The ends were cut back, 0 bases at V and 0 bases at J, with 7 bases in the middle. Germline loops: CDR1 SGHRS, CDR2 YFSETQ. The CDR3 extends over 15 amino acids. DNA for the CDR3: TGCGCCAGCAGCTTGGGACCCGACTCCTACAATGAGCAGTTCTTC. Its translation is CASSLGPDSYNEQFF.

CDR3 in DNA: TGTGCCAGCAGTATTCGGAGGGCCGCTGTCAATGAGCAGTTCTTC. Protein: CASSIRRAAVNEQFF. The chain recombines TRBV7-2 with TRBJ2-1; tentative D call: TRBD2 (6 bases). From germline, CDR1 is SGHTA and CDR2 FQGNSA. The CDR3 sequence is 15 residues long. The V end lost 6 bases, the J end lost 6 bases, and 18 bases lay between the germline ends.

This chain connects TRBV27 to TRBJ1-6, with 7 nucleotides matching TRBD1. CDR1 MNHEY and CDR2 SMNVEV come from the germline V gene (reference sequence). The J segment lost 5 bases and the V segment lost 5 bases, leaving 3 bases of the junction unmatched. The CDR3 is 14 amino acids. CDR3 loop: CASSEQGDNSPLHF. CDR3 DNA: TGTGCCAGCAGTGAGCAGGGGGATAATTCACCCCTCCACTTT.

The rearrangement uses TRBV19 and TRBJ1-3; 7 bases line up with TRBD1. Germline CDR1 is LNHDA and CDR2 is SQIVND (reference sequence). J lost 4 bases, V lost 5 bases, and 5 bases had no gene match. This CDR3 is 14 amino acids long. This CDR3 reads CASSRQGVGNTIYF. CDR3 nucleotide sequence: TGTGCCAGTAGTCGACAGGGAGTAGGAAACACCATATATTTT.

The chain joins TRBV19 to TRBJ1-5; the match to TRBD1 covers 7 bases. The length of the CDR3 is 15 residues. After removal of 2 bases from V and 6 bases from J, the junction contained 7 bases not matched to a gene. Germline-derived CDR1 and CDR2 are LNHDA and SQIVND (reference sequence). The CDR3 nucleotides read TGTGCCAGTAGTATACAGGCGCGACAGGGTCAGCCCCAGCATTTT. Residues: CASSIQARQGQPQHF.

The chain carries TRBV28 and TRBJ2-7, with 9 bases that match TRBD1. Germline loops: CDR1 MDHEN, CDR2 SYDVKM. J was trimmed by 2 bases and V by 2 bases; bases with no gene match: 4. The CDR3 spans 15 residues. The CDR3 reads CASSLSGQGTYEQYV. The CDR3 bases are TGTGCCAGCAGTTTAAGCGGACAGGGGACCTACGAGCAGTACGTC.

The chain carries TRBV6-6 and TRBJ1-5; D unresolved. CDR1 is MNHNY and CDR2 is SVGAGI in the germline V gene (reference sequence). This CDR3 contains 14 residues. V lost 0 bases and J lost 4, with 7 bases in between. The CDR3 loop is CASSYSGGNQPQHF. The CDR3 bases are TGTGCCAGCAGTTACTCGGGAGGAAATCAGCCCCAGCATTTT.

This rearrangement joins TRBV5-6 to TRBJ1-2, with TRBD1 matching over 12 bases. The germline V gene encodes CDR1 SGHDT and CDR2 YYEEEE. With V trimmed by 4 bases and J by 4 bases, 5 bases remained unmatched. CDR3 length: 15 amino acids. The CDR3 sequence: CASSGGTGGIYGYTF. As DNA, the CDR3 is TGTGCCAGCAGCGGAGGGACAGGGGGCATCTATGGCTACACCTTC.

The chain links TRBV7-2 to TRBJ1-2; 11 nucleotides line up with TRBD1. Germline lookup yields CDR1 SGHTA and CDR2 FQGNSA. V lost 4 bases and J lost 5; bases outside the gene matches: 12. The CDR3 is 17 amino acids. Here the CDR3 DNA reads TGTGCCAGCAGCTCACCACGGACAGGGGGCTCAAGTTATGGCTACACCTTC. It translates to CASSSPRTGGSSYGYTF.

The rearrangement joins TRBV5-1 to TRBJ1-1; the D gene is possibly TRBD1 (6 bases). V was clipped by 4 bases and J by 1 base, with 11 bases between them. Looked up from germline, CDR1 is SGHRS and CDR2 is YFSETQ. CDR3 size: 14 residues. The CDR3 DNA sequence: TGCGCCAGCAGCGCGGGACATACGAACACTGAAGCTTTCTTT. As protein: CASSAGHTNTEAFF.

This chain uses TRBV5-1 with TRBJ2-5; 9 bases agree with TRBD2. The CDR3 length is 17 residues. Germline CDR1 reads SGHRS; CDR2 reads YFSETQ. V shed 0 bases and J 0 bases; nucleotides not matched to a gene: 6. The CDR3 reads CASSLGLAGMYQETQYF. The CDR3 nucleotides read TGCGCCAGCAGCTTGGGGCTAGCGGGGATGTACCAAGAGACCCAGTACTTC.

The rearrangement links TRBV4-1 to TRBJ2-1; a weak D match, TRBD1 (6 bases). V was clipped by 0 bases and J by 4 bases, with 16 bases between them. Germline CDR1 reads MGHRA; CDR2 reads YSYEKL. The CDR3 is 17 amino acids. CDR3 sequence reads: CASSQEGLGATYNEQFF. CDR3 nucleotide sequence: TGCGCCAGCAGCCAAGAAGGGCTGGGGGCAACATACAATGAGCAGTTCTTC.

V gene TRBV30 combines with J gene TRBJ1-2; TRBD1 aligns across 7 bases. The V gene's germline CDR1 is GTSNPN and CDR2 SVGIG (reference sequence). The CDR3 runs to 12 residues. V shed 2 bases and J 7 bases; nucleotides not matched to a gene: 4. The CDR3 is CAWSKQGIGYTF. The CDR3 DNA reads TGTGCCTGGAGTAAACAGGGGATTGGCTACACCTTC.

The CDR3 DNA is TGTGCCAGTAGCATCTCTAGCCAAACCTACAATGAGCAGTTCTTC. The encoded protein is CASSISSQTYNEQFF. The chain employs TRBV19 and TRBJ2-1; D perhaps matches TRBD2 (5 bases). CDR3 length equals 15 residues. Trimming shortened V by 6 bases and J by 2 bases, and 14 bases separated the two germline ends. Germline values: CDR1 LNHDA, CDR2 SQIVND (reference sequence).

The chain combines TRBV7-2 with TRBJ2-4; no definite D call. CDR3 length: 15 amino acids. The V gene lost 4 bases and the J gene lost 11 bases, with 21 bases spanning the gap. From germline, CDR1 is SGHTA and CDR2 FQGNSA. DNA of the CDR3: TGTGCCAGCAGCTCCAGCCATGGGCACCAGATCGTTCAGTACTTC. Protein product: CASSSSHGHQIVQYF.

The chain is built from TRBV27 and TRBJ2-1; D assignment may be TRBD1 or TRBD2 (5 bases each). CDR1 MNHEY and CDR2 SMNVEV come from the germline V gene (reference sequence). The CDR3 runs to 16 residues. V shed 2 bases and J shed 0 bases, with 11 bases lying between them. CDR3 coding DNA: TGTGCCAGCAGTTTAGGGGACGGGGCCTCCTACAATGAGCAGTTCTTC. This encodes CASSLGDGASYNEQFF.